This TCR beta chain was identified in a study of beta chain features in type 1 diabetes. By way of CD45RO/CCR7/CD25/CD127/CD95/CD27, the CD4+ regulatory, stem cell-like memory, central memory and naive cells were sorted. Once sorted, every population was more than 95% pure. Points from the study as a whole: Type 1 diabetes patients showed a moderate but significant shortening of TCRB CDR3s in all four CD4+ subsets.

The CDR3 extends over 14 amino acids. CDR1 and CDR2 (germline): WNHNN, SYGVQD (reference sequence). V lost 5 bases, J lost 5 bases, and 6 bases stayed unmatched. Comment on this clone: Its antigen is as yet unknown.

cDNA synthesis used the whole RNA isolate, giving expressed TCRB sequences. The assay was immunoSEQ multiplex PCR, and TCRdb's table has in-frame clones only and misses some. The data contain some 290,000 clones, approximately 24% of them singletons. The V and J genes are TRBV10-1 and TRBJ2-5; 9 nucleotides agree with TRBD1. Material for sequencing was naive CD4+ T cells from blood. This clonotype was obtained from a woman in her thirties with type 1 diabetes. DNA for the CDR3: TGCGCCAGCAGTAACAGGGGGCTGGGGGAGACCCAGTACTTC. Encoded protein: CASSNRGLGETQYF.